These 29 T cell receptor beta chains came from one sample sequenced in a study of T cell responses to AZD1222 COVID-19 vaccine. Assay used: immunoSEQ multiplex PCR; TCRdb lists only in-frame clones, some missing. Here the sample spans some 150,000 clones, more than 80% being singletons. The sequencing here drew on peripheral blood, taken on day 0 of AZD1222 vaccination. These receptors were taken from an adult in good health.

This rearrangement joins TRBV7-8 to TRBJ2-7; the D gene could be TRBD1 or TRBD2 (5 bases each). Trimming took off 5 bases at V and 1 base at J, with 18 bases between the two ends. Germline V lookup: CDR1 SGHVS, CDR2 FQNEAQ. This CDR3 contains 16 residues. The CDR3 DNA reads as TGTGCCAGCAGCCTAGGCAGTTGGGACGGATCCTACGAGCAGTACTTC. It yields the protein CASSLGSWDGSYEQYF. The full variable domain, its missing parts supplied by reference TRBV7-8 and TRBJ2-7, is GAGVSQSPRYKVAKRGQDVALRCDPISGHVSLFWYQQALGQGPEFLTYFQNEAQLDKSGLPSDRFFAERPEGSVSTLKIQRTQQEDSAVYLCASSLGSWDGSYEQYFGPGTRLTVT.

V is TRBV28 and J is TRBJ1-2; D gene uncertain. The germline V and J ends were trimmed by 4 bases and 0 bases, with 9 bases remaining between them. The V gene's germline CDR1 is MDHEN and CDR2 SYDVKM. CDR3 size: 14 residues. For the CDR3, the DNA is TGTGCCAGCAGTTGGGCGTTAGCTAACTATGGCTACACCTTC. As protein: CASSWALANYGYTF.

The CDR3 protein is CAWSGDGREFDEQFF. For the CDR3, the DNA is TGTGCCTGGAGTGGCGACGGTAGGGAATTCGATGAGCAGTTCTTC. The rearrangement joins TRBV30 to TRBJ2-1; D gene unclear. CDR1 and CDR2 from the germline V gene are GTSNPN and SVGIG (reference sequence). Trimming stripped 1 base from V and 8 bases from J, with 18 bases between. The CDR3 runs 15 residues.

This chain connects TRBV3-1 (or the pseudogene TRBV3-2) to TRBJ2-1; TRBD2 matches at 10 bases. This CDR3 has 17 amino acids. The germline V gene has CDR1 LGHDT and CDR2 YNNKEL (reference sequence). The V segment lost 4 bases and the J segment 4 bases; nucleotides outside the gene matches: 10. Here the CDR3 DNA reads TGTGCCAGCAGCCCCTTGGGGGCTAGCGGGGGATACAATGAGCAGTTCTTC. This sequence encodes CASSPLGASGGYNEQFF.

This sequence joins TRBV19 and TRBJ2-2, with TRBD2 identical over 12 bases. The CDR3 contains 16 residues. Germline V lookup: CDR1 LNHDA, CDR2 SQIVND (reference sequence). With V trimmed by 5 bases and J by 8 bases, 9 bases remained unmatched. In DNA, the CDR3 is TGTGCCAGTAGTTCCGCTAGCGGGAGGGCCGGTGGGGAGCTGTTTTTT. The encoded protein is CASSSASGRAGGELFF. Together with reference TRBV19 and TRBJ2-2, the CDR3 gives the full variable domain: DGGITQSPKYLFRKEGQNVTLSCEQNLNHDAMYWYRQDPGQGLRLIYYSQIVNDFQKGDIAEGYSVSREKKESFPLTVTSAQKNPTAFYLCASSSASGRAGGELFFGEGSRLTVL.

This clone showed up just once. The chain uses TRBV25-1 and TRBJ2-7; a possible D gene is TRBD2 (5 bases). CDR1 is MGHDK and CDR2 is SYGVNS in the germline V gene. Trimming removed 3 bases from V and 3 bases from J, with 9 bases in between. This CDR3 region has 13 residues. The chain's CDR3 is CASSDHEGYEQYF. CDR3 sequence (DNA): TGTGCCAGCAGTGACCATGAGGGCTACGAGCAGTACTTC.

This chain uses TRBV11-2 with TRBJ2-1; possibly TRBD1 for D (5 bases). Looked up from germline, CDR1 is SGHAT and CDR2 is FQNNGV. The CDR3 spans 16 residues. Trimming took 1 base from V and 1 from J, leaving 11 bases between them. In nucleotides, the CDR3 is TGTGCCAGCAGCTTAGCCGCGACAGTGTCCTACAATGAGCAGTTCTTC. It encodes CASSLAATVSYNEQFF.

The rearrangement links TRBV7-9 to TRBJ1-2; a weak D match, TRBD1 (5 bases). The length of the CDR3 is 14 residues. Trimming cost V 4 bases and J 4 bases, with 13 bases left between them. CDR1 is SEHNR and CDR2 is FQNEAQ in the germline V gene (reference sequence). The CDR3 here is CASSSYGGGYGYTF. CDR3 coding DNA: TGTGCCAGCAGCTCCTACGGCGGGGGCTATGGCTACACCTTC.

CDR3 protein: CASSFIDRGHQETQYF. DNA for the CDR3: TGCGCCAGCAGCTTTATAGACAGGGGTCACCAAGAGACCCAGTACTTC. The V call is TRBV5-1, the J call TRBJ2-5; 8 bases fit TRBD1. The CDR3 totals 16 residues. The junction had 6 bases not matched to a gene; V was cut back by 2 bases and J by 0 bases. Germline V gives CDR1 SGHRS, CDR2 YFSETQ.

The rearrangement uses TRBV7-9 and TRBJ1-2; the match to TRBD1 covers 8 bases. Germline CDR1 is SEHNR and CDR2 is FQNEAQ (reference sequence). With V trimmed by 6 bases and J by 8 bases, 8 bases remained unmatched. The CDR3 has 13 amino acids. CDR3 bases: TGTGCCAGCAGTCCTAACTCAGGGGGCGGCTACACCTTC. It specifies CASSPNSGGGYTF.

The chain carries TRBV25-1 and TRBJ1-1, with D possibly TRBD1 on 5 matching bases. The germline V gene encodes CDR1 MGHDK and CDR2 SYGVNS. There are 14 residues in the CDR3. V was shortened by 5 bases and J by 6 bases, with 16 bases between the two germline ends. CDR3 nucleotides: TGTGCCAGCAGTCAAGTTGGGACCGGCGCTGAAGCTTTCTTT. Its protein is CASSQVGTGAEAFF.

V usage is TRBV3-1 (or the pseudogene TRBV3-2) and J usage is TRBJ2-7; 8 bases map to TRBD2. V shed 4 bases, J shed 5 bases, and the junction held 10 bases outside the gene matches. Germline assignment: CDR1 LGHDT and CDR2 YNNKEL (reference sequence). The CDR3 is 15 amino acids. The CDR3 nucleotides read TGTGCCAGCAGCCCCTTAGCGGGAACACTCAACGAGCAGTACTTC. Translating it yields CASSPLAGTLNEQYF.

Note on this clone: Within the sample, other DNA sequences also encode this same CDR3. The gene calls are TRBV5-1 and TRBJ2-3; D uncertain. The germline V and J ends were trimmed by 1 base and 0 bases, with 0 bases remaining between them. From germline, CDR1 is SGHRS and CDR2 YFSETQ. CDR3 length: 12 residues. The CDR3 DNA is TGCGCCAGCAGCTTGAGCACAGATACGCAGTATTTT. Encoded protein: CASSLSTDTQYF.

This clone was detected a few times. The DNA of the CDR3 is TGCAGCGCCTACGGGACAGCTACTAACACTGAAGCTTTCTTT. Translation gives CSAYGTATNTEAFF. The rearrangement joins TRBV29-1 to TRBJ1-1; 7 positions match TRBD1. Germline V gene sequence: CDR1 SQVTM, CDR2 ANQGSEA. The CDR3 is 14 residues long. The trim removed 7 bases at V and 2 bases at J, leaving 10 bases unmatched.

The chain recombines TRBV27 with TRBJ2-5; no reliable D call. Trimming shortened V by 0 bases and J by 5 bases, and 7 bases separated the two germline ends. The CDR3 covers 13 residues. The germline V gene encodes CDR1 MNHEY and CDR2 SMNVEV (reference sequence). CDR3 sequence reads: CASSLSPFETQYF. The CDR3, as DNA: TGTGCCAGCAGTTTATCGCCGTTTGAGACCCAGTACTTC.

The count of this clone is one. The gene calls are TRBV30 and TRBJ1-2; a possible D gene is TRBD1 (6 bases). The CDR3 consists of 13 residues. Germline assignment: CDR1 GTSNPN and CDR2 SVGIG (reference sequence). Deletions cut 5 bases from V and 4 bases from J, with 14 bases between. CDR3 DNA sequence: TGTGCCTGGGGCGGATGGGGGGCCTATGGCTACACCTTC. Protein sequence: CAWGGWGAYGYTF.

The chain employs TRBV3-1 (or the pseudogene TRBV3-2) and TRBJ2-2; D is unclear. The CDR3 has 14 amino acids. CDR1 and CDR2 (germline): LGHDT, YNNKEL (reference sequence). The V and J ends lost 1 base and 3 bases respectively, with 6 bases between them. CDR3 nucleotide sequence: TGTGCCAGCAGCCAAGTCGGCGACACCGGGGAGCTGTTTTTT. Translating it yields CASSQVGDTGELFF.

The chain links TRBV25-1 to TRBJ1-2; D is unresolved. Looked up from germline, CDR1 is MGHDK and CDR2 is SYGVNS. Trimming removed 3 bases at V and 5 bases at J, with 10 bases between. This CDR3 contains 13 residues. CDR3 residues: CASSDAVVYGYTF. In nucleotides, the CDR3 is TGTGCCAGCAGTGACGCGGTCGTATATGGCTACACCTTC.

A note on this clone: Other DNA sequences of this sample code for an identical CDR3. The chain uses TRBV5-4 and TRBJ1-5; D is unresolved. CDR3 length equals 14 residues. Trimming left V 0 bases short and J 2 bases short, with 6 bases between. Germline V gives CDR1 SGHNT, CDR2 YYREEE (reference sequence). DNA for the CDR3: TGTGCCAGCAGCTTGGGAGGTGGCAATCAGCCCCAGCATTTT. Amino acid sequence: CASSLGGGNQPQHF. The full variable domain, with the rest looked up from reference TRBV5-4 and TRBJ1-5, is ETGVTQSPTHLIKTRGQQVTLRCSSQSGHNTVSWYQQALGQGPQFIFQYYREEENGRGNFPPRFSGLQFPNYSSELNVNALELDDSALYLCASSLGGGNQPQHFGDGTRLSIL.

The chain recombines TRBV18 with TRBJ1-1; possibly TRBD1 for D (5 bases). There are 15 residues in the CDR3. The V end lost 6 bases, the J end lost 1 base, and 15 bases lay between the germline ends. Germline CDR1 and CDR2: KGHSH and LQKENI. The CDR3 is CASSQSGTPNTEAFF. Here the CDR3 DNA reads TGTGCCAGCTCTCAAAGCGGGACCCCGAACACTGAAGCTTTCTTT.

The chain links TRBV5-1 to TRBJ2-7; 11 positions match TRBD2. Unmatched junction bases numbered 4, after V lost 2 bases and J lost 6 bases. CDR3 length equals 14 residues. Looked up from germline, CDR1 is SGHRS and CDR2 is YFSETQ. The CDR3 loop reads CASSLVAGGREQYF. The CDR3 DNA reads as TGCGCCAGCAGCTTAGTAGCGGGAGGGCGCGAGCAGTACTTC.

This chain uses TRBV9 with TRBJ1-1; D call uncertain. This CDR3 region has 13 residues. CDR1 and CDR2 (germline): SGDLS, YYNGEE. Between the trimmed V and J ends, which lost 0 bases and 7 bases, there was a span of 10 bases. The CDR3 DNA sequence: TGTGCCAGCAGCGTAGTTTACCCAAGTGAAGCTTTCTTT. It codes for CASSVVYPSEAFF.

The chain carries TRBV20-1 and TRBJ1-3; D uncertain. V lost 8 bases and J lost 4, with 9 bases in between. The CDR3 consists of 11 residues. Germline CDR1 reads DFQATT; CDR2 reads SNEGSKA (reference sequence). The CDR3 sequence is CSMGAGNTIYF. For the CDR3, the DNA is TGCAGTATGGGCGCAGGAAACACCATATATTTT.

The chain combines TRBV3-1 (or the pseudogene TRBV3-2) with TRBJ1-5, with D possibly being TRBD1 (6 bases). V was trimmed by 1 base and J by 2 bases, leaving 15 bases between them. The CDR3 is made up of 17 amino acids. Germline V gene data show CDR1 as LGHDT and CDR2 as YNNKEL (reference sequence). The CDR3 reads CASSQGKGVMRNQPQHF. The CDR3, as DNA: TGTGCCAGCAGCCAAGGGAAGGGGGTAATGCGCAATCAGCCCCAGCATTTT.

The chain links TRBV10-2 to TRBJ1-6; 10 bases are shared with TRBD1. J was trimmed by 7 bases and V by 3 bases; bases with no gene match: 3. CDR1 is WSHSY and CDR2 is SAAADI in the germline V gene. This CDR3 spans 15 amino acids. DNA of the CDR3: TGCGCCAGCAGTGATGACAGGGGGCAGAATTCACCCCTCCACTTT. This gives the protein CASSDDRGQNSPLHF.

The CDR3 DNA is TGTGCCAGCAGTCCCCGGGACACCCCGCCGTACGAGCAGTACTTC. Residues: CASSPRDTPPYEQYF. This rearrangement joins TRBV27 to TRBJ2-7; possible D gene TRBD1, 6 bases. This CDR3 contains 15 residues. Germline V gene lookup returns CDR1 MNHEY and CDR2 SMNVEV (reference sequence). V gave up 5 bases and J gave up 4 bases, with 18 bases separating them.

The chain employs TRBV6-5 and TRBJ1-5; D call uncertain. This CDR3 contains 14 residues. CDR1 and CDR2 (germline): MNHEY, SVGAGI. Trimming took off 2 bases at V and 5 bases at J, with 10 bases between the two ends. This chain's CDR3 is CASSYMGPHQPQHF. The CDR3 nucleotides are TGTGCCAGCAGTTACATGGGTCCCCATCAGCCCCAGCATTTT.

In its sample, this clone was seen once. The chain carries TRBV30 and TRBJ2-1, with D perhaps matching TRBD1 (6 bases). Trimming removed 3 bases from V and 4 bases from J, with 16 bases in between. The CDR3 totals 15 residues. Germline V gene data show CDR1 as GTSNPN and CDR2 as SVGIG (reference sequence). CDR3 loop: CAWRAWGRGYNEQFF. CDR3 DNA sequence: TGTGCCTGGAGGGCCTGGGGGCGAGGTTACAATGAGCAGTTCTTC. The whole variable domain, remainder taken from reference TRBV30 and TRBJ2-1, is SQTIHQWPATLVQPVGSPLSLECTVEGTSNPNLYWYRQAAGRGLQLLFYSVGIGQISSEVPQNLSASRPQDRQFILSSKKLLLSDSGFYLCAWRAWGRGYNEQFFGPGTRLTVL.

The CDR3 sequence is CASSSSGHSTGELFF. The DNA for the CDR3 is TGTGCCAGCAGCTCCTCTGGGCATAGCACCGGGGAGCTGTTTTTT. The V and J genes are TRBV27 and TRBJ2-2; D is unresolved. The CDR3 totals 15 residues. Trimming took off 6 bases at V and 4 bases at J, with 15 bases between the two ends. Germline values: CDR1 MNHEY, CDR2 SMNVEV (reference sequence).